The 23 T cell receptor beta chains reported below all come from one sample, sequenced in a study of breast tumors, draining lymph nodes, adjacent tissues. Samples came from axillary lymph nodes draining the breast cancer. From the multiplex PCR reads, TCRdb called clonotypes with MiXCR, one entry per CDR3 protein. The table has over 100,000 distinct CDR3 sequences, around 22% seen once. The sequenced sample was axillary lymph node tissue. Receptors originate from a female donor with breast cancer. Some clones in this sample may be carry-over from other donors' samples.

CDR3: CASSPVARNTGELFF. For the CDR3, the DNA is TGTGCCAGCAGCCCCGTAGCGAGAAACACCGGGGAGCTGTTTTTT. This rearrangement joins TRBV3-1 to TRBJ2-2; the D gene is possibly TRBD2 (5 bases). V shed 4 bases and J shed 2 bases, with 11 bases lying between them. Germline lookup yields CDR1 LGHDT and CDR2 YNNKEL (reference sequence). The CDR3 contains 15 residues. The entire variable domain, with the rest obtained from reference TRBV3-1 and TRBJ2-2, is as follows: DTAVSQTPKYLVTQMGNDKSIKCEQNLGHDTMYWYKQDSKKFLKIMFSYNNKELIINETVPNRFSPKSPDKAHLNLHINSLELGDSAVYFCASSPVARNTGELFFGEGSRLTVL.

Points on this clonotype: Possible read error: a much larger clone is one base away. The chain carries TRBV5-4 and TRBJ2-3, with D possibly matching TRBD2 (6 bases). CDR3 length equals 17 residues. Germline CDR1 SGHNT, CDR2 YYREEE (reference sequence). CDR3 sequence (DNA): TGTGCCAGCAGCTTGGGCGGGATGCCCTCTAGCACAGATGCGCAGTATTTT. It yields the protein CASSLGGMPSSTDAQYF.

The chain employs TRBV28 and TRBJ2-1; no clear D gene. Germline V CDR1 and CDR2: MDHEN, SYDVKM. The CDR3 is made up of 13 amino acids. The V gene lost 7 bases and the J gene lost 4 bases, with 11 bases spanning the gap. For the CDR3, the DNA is TGTGCCAGCACCGCAACTACATACAATGAGCAGTTCTTC. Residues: CASTATTYNEQFF.

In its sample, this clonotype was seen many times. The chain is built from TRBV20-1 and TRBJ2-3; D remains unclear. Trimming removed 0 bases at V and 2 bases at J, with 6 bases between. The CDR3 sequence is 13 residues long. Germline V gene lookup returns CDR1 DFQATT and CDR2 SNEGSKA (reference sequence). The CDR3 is CSARDPITDTQYF. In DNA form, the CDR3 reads TGCAGTGCTAGAGATCCTATCACAGATACGCAGTATTTT.

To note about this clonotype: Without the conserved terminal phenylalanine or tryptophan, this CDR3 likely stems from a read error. The DNA of the CDR3 is TGCAGTGGGTCACTAGCGGGAGCATACGAGCAGTACCTT. Translated: CSGSLAGAYEQYL. V usage is TRBV20-1 and J usage is TRBJ2-7, with 11 bases lining up with TRBD2. Trimming cost V 7 bases and J 4 bases; bases outside gene matches: 6. CDR1 is DFQATT and CDR2 is SNEGSKA in the germline V gene (reference sequence). There are 13 residues in the CDR3.

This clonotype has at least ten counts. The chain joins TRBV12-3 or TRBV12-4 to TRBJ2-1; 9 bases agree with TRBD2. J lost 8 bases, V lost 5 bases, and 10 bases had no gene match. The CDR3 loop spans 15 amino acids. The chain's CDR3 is CASSPPGLAWDEQFF. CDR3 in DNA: TGTGCCAGCAGTCCTCCGGGACTAGCTTGGGATGAGCAGTTCTTC.

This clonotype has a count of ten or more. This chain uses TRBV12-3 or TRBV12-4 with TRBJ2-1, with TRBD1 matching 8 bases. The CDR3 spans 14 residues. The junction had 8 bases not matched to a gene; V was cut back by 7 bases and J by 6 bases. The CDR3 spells CASTTTGAANEQFF. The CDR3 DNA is TGTGCCAGCACTACGACAGGGGCCGCCAATGAGCAGTTCTTC.

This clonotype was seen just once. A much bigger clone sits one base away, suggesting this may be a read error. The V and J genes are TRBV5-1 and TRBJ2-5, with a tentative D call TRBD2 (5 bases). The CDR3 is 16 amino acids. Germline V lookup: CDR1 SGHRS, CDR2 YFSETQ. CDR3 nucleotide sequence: TGCGCCAGCAGCTTGGATCCGGGAACGTTCCAAGAGGCCCAGTACTTC. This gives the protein CASSLDPGTFQEAQYF.

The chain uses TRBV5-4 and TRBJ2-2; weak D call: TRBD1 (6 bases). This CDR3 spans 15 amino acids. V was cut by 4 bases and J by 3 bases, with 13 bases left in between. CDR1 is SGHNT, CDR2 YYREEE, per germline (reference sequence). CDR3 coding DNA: TGTGCCAGCAGCCAACAGGGCGTCGACACCGGGGAGCTGTTTTTT. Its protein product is CASSQQGVDTGELFF.

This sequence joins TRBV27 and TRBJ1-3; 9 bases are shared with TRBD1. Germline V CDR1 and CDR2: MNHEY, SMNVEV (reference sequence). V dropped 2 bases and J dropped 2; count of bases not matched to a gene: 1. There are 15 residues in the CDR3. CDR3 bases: TGTGCCAGCAGTTTACGGACAGGGGCTGGAAACACCATATATTTT. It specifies CASSLRTGAGNTIYF.

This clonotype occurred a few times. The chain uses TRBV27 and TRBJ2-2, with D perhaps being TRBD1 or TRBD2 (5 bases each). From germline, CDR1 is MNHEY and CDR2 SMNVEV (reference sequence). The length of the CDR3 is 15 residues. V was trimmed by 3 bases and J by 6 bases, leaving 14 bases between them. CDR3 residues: CASSFRGPQAGELFF. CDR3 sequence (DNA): TGTGCCAGCAGTTTCCGGGGCCCCCAGGCCGGGGAGCTGTTTTTT.

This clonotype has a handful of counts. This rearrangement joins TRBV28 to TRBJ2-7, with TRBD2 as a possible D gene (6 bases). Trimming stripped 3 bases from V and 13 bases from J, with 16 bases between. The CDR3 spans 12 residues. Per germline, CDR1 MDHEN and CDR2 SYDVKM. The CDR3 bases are TGTGCCAGCAGTTTCCCTGCGGGGAGGCCCTACTTC. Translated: CASSFPAGRPYF.

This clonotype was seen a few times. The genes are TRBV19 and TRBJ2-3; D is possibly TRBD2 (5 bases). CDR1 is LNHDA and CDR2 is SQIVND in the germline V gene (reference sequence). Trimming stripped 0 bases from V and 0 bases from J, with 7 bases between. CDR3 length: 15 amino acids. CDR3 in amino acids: CASSIDSGSTDTQYF. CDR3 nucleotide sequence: TGTGCCAGTAGTATAGATTCGGGGAGCACAGATACGCAGTATTTT.

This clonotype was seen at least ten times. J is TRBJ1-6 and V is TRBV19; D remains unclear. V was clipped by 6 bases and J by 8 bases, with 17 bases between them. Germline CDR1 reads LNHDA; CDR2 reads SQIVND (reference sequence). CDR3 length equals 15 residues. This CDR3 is CASSYLTHGDSPLHF. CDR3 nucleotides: TGTGCCAGTAGCTATCTCACCCACGGGGATTCACCCCTCCACTTT.

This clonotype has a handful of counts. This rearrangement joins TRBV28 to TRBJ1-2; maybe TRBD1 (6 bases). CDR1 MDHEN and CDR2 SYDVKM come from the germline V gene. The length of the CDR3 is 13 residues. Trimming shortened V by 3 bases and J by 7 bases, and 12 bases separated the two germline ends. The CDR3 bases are TGTGCCAGCAGTTTTGGGGGGGCGAGTGGCTACACCTTC. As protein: CASSFGGASGYTF.

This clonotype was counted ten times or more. Written as DNA, the CDR3 is TGTGCCAGCAGCCCGGAGTTCACAGATACGCAGTATTTT. It specifies CASSPEFTDTQYF. This chain links TRBV5-6 with TRBJ2-3; D is undetermined. The V end lost 4 bases, the J end lost 2 bases, and 8 bases lay between the germline ends. Germline V gives CDR1 SGHDT, CDR2 YYEEEE. CDR3 length equals 13 residues.

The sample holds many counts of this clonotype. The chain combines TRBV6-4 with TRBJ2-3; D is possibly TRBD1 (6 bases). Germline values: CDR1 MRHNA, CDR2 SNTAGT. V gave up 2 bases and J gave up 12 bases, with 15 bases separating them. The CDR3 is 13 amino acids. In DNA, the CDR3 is TGTGCCAGCAGTGACCCATCCAGGGGCCGCCAGTATTTT. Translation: CASSDPSRGRQYF.

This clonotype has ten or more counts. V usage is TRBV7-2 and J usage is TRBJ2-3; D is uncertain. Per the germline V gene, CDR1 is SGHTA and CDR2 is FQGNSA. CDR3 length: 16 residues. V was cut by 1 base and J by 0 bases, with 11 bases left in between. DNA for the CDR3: TGTGCCAGCAGCTTAGAAGGTGGATCTAGCACAGATACGCAGTATTTT. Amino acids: CASSLEGGSSTDTQYF.

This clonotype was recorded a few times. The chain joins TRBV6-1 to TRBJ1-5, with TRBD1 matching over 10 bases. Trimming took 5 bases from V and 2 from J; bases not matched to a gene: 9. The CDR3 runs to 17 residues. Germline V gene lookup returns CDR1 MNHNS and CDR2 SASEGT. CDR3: CASSPRDRGQGNQPQHF. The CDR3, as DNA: TGTGCCAGCAGTCCCCGGGACAGGGGACAGGGCAATCAGCCCCAGCATTTT.

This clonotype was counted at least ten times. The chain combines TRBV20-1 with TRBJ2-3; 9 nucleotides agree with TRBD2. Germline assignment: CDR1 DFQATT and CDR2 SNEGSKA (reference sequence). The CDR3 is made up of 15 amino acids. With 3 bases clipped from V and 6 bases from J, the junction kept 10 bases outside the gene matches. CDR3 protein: CSASTSAGGVDTQYF. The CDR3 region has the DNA TGCAGTGCTAGTACATCAGCGGGAGGCGTCGATACGCAGTATTTT.

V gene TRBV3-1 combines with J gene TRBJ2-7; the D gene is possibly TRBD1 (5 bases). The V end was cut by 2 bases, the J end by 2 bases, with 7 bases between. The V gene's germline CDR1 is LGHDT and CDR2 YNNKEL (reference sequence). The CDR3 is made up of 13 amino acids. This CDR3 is CASSQRTTYEQYF. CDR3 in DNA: TGTGCCAGCAGCCAACGGACAACCTACGAGCAGTACTTC.

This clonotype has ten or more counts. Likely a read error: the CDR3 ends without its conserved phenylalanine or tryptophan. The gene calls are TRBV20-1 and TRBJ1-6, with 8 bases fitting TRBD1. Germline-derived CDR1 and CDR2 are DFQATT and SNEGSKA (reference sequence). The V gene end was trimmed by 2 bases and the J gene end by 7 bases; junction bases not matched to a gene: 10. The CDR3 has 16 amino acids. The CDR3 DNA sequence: TGCAGTGCTAGACCCCTGGACAGGGAGGGCAATTCACCCCTCCACCTT. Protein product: CSARPLDREGNSPLHL.

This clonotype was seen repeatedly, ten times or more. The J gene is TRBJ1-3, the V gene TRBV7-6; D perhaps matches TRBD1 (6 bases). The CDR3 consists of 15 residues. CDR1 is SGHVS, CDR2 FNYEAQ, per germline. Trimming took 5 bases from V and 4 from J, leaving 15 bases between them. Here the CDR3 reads CASSERDKLGNTIYF. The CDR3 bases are TGTGCCAGCAGCGAACGGGACAAGTTGGGAAACACCATATATTTT.